The clone carrying this T cell receptor (beta chain) has just one count. These data are taken from a study of cytomegalovirus exposure and HLA in healthy donors. The PCR had 60 Vbeta and 13 Jbeta primers. The method was immunoSEQ multiplex PCR; TCRdb's version includes in-frame clones alone and lacks a portion of them. The sample carries about 120,000 clones, roughly 65% recorded once. Germline V CDR1 and CDR2: MNHEY, SVGAGI. V lost 8 bases and J lost 8, with 22 bases in between. The CDR3 totals 15 residues. This TCR was recovered from a man aged 35 to 55 in good health and CMV-seropositive. V and J are TRBV6-5 and TRBJ2-1, with D tentatively TRBD1 (6 bases). Sequenced input: PBMCs. The CDR3 protein is CASRPGATLWDEQFF. Here the CDR3 DNA reads TGTGCCAGCCGGCCAGGGGCCACCCTATGGGATGAGCAGTTCTTC.